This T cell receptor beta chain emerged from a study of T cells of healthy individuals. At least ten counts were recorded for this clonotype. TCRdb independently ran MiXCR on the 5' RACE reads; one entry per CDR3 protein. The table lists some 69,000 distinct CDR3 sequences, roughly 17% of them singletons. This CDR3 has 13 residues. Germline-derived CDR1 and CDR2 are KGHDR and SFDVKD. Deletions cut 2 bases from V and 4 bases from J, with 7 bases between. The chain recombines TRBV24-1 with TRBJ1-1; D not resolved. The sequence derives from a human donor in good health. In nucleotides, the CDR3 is TGTGCCACCAGTGATTCGGGGTTCACTGAAGCTTTCTTT. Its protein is CATSDSGFTEAFF.